Shown below are 15 T cell receptor beta chains from a single sample sequenced in a study of blood T cells in healthy people across ages. Then a second PCR, running about 7 to 11 cycles, was carried out with a sample-barcoded 5' primer and a J-beta primer mix. MiXCR, run by TCRdb on the 5' RACE reads, gives a single entry per CDR3 protein. The table includes almost 800,000 distinct CDR3 sequences, roughly 60% detected once. The sequenced sample consisted of blood. These receptors were taken from a man between 25 and 39 years old in good health.

The CDR3 reads CASGQGYTEAFF. CDR3 DNA: TGTGCCAGCGGACAGGGGTACACTGAAGCTTTCTTT. The V call is TRBV6-6, the J call TRBJ1-1; 9 bases align to TRBD1. The CDR3 has 12 amino acids. Germline V lookup: CDR1 MNHNY, CDR2 SVGAGI (reference sequence). Unmatched junction bases numbered 1, after V lost 8 bases and J lost 3 bases.

This chain links TRBV27 with TRBJ2-1; 13 positions match TRBD2. The CDR3 extends over 17 amino acids. Germline lookup yields CDR1 MNHEY and CDR2 SMNVEV (reference sequence). Losses at the gene ends were 5 bases for V and 3 bases for J; bases not matched to a gene: 7. DNA for the CDR3: TGTGCCAGCAGTCCAGTGACTAGCGGGGGGCTCTACAATGAGCAGTTCTTC. It is translated as CASSPVTSGGLYNEQFF.

This clonotype was observed a handful of times. This rearrangement joins TRBV5-1 to TRBJ2-1, with TRBD1 as a possible D gene (6 bases). Germline-derived CDR1 and CDR2 are SGHRS and YFSETQ. V was cut by 0 bases and J by 7 bases, with 11 bases left in between. The CDR3 spans 14 residues. In nucleotides, the CDR3 is TGCGCCAGCAGCTTGGAACCAGGGGAGAATGAGCAGTTCTTC. Protein sequence: CASSLEPGENEQFF.

The chain employs TRBV29-1 and TRBJ2-1; 10 bases line up with TRBD1. This CDR3 is built from 15 residues. CDR1 and CDR2 from the germline V gene are SQVTM and ANQGSEA. V shed 7 bases and J 9 bases; nucleotides not matched to a gene: 15. CDR3: CSGQMGQGNLGEQFF. As DNA, the CDR3 is TGCAGCGGCCAAATGGGACAGGGGAATTTGGGTGAGCAGTTCTTC.

The V call is TRBV27, the J call TRBJ1-4; no clear D gene. The CDR3 spans 14 residues. V gave up 4 bases and J gave up 0 bases, with 6 bases separating them. Germline-derived CDR1 and CDR2 are MNHEY and SMNVEV (reference sequence). The CDR3 bases are TGTGCCAGCAGTTCAGGAACAACTAATGAAAAACTGTTTTTT. Amino acids: CASSSGTTNEKLFF.

The V and J genes are TRBV7-2 and TRBJ2-1; a weak D match, TRBD2 (5 bases). The J call may be in error: the DNA end matches TRBJ2-7 better. The germline gives CDR1 SGHTA, CDR2 FQGNSA. This CDR3 comprises 15 residues. CDR3 nucleotide sequence: TGTGCCAGCAGCCCGGGGAGAGTTCGGAACAATGAGCAGTACTTC. Translated: CASSPGRVRNNEQYF.

This chain joins TRBV11-2 and TRBJ2-3, with a weak D call TRBD1 (6 bases). Germline V gene lookup returns CDR1 SGHAT and CDR2 FQNNGV. The CDR3 totals 17 residues. Trimming left V 0 bases short and J 2 bases short, with 15 bases between. CDR3 nucleotides: TGTGCCAGCAGCTTAGATCTAAGCAGGGGCCCCACAGATACGCAGTATTTT. Residues: CASSLDLSRGPTDTQYF.

The rearrangement joins TRBV20-1 to TRBJ2-7; 7 bases are shared with TRBD1. Germline V gene data show CDR1 as DFQATT and CDR2 as SNEGSKA (reference sequence). This CDR3 spans 16 amino acids. J gave up 2 bases and V 2 bases, and 12 bases lay outside the gene matches. The CDR3 nucleotides are TGCAGTGCTAGACCTCTCGACAGGGAGAAAACCTACGAGCAGTACTTC. This codes for CSARPLDREKTYEQYF.

The chain combines TRBV7-2 with TRBJ2-1; D not resolved. This CDR3 region has 14 residues. Germline CDR1 and CDR2: SGHTA and FQGNSA. The germline V and J ends were trimmed by 4 bases and 7 bases, with 14 bases remaining between them. CDR3: CASSSDLMMNEQFF. The CDR3 coding sequence is TGTGCCAGCAGCTCCGACTTGATGATGAATGAGCAGTTCTTC.

Only a few counts were recorded for this clonotype. The chain recombines TRBV27 with TRBJ2-1; D might be TRBD2 (5 bases). The germline V gene encodes CDR1 MNHEY and CDR2 SMNVEV (reference sequence). Trimming took off 5 bases at V and 3 bases at J, with 8 bases between the two ends. CDR3 length: 13 residues. CDR3: CASSLAIYNEQFF. The CDR3 DNA reads as TGTGCCAGCAGTCTAGCTATCTACAATGAGCAGTTCTTC.

This clonotype was seen only once. V is TRBV7-2 and J is TRBJ1-5; D might be TRBD1 (5 bases). V was pared by 5 bases and J by 4 bases, with 21 bases between. This CDR3 is 17 amino acids long. The V gene's germline CDR1 is SGHTA and CDR2 FQGNSA. The CDR3 DNA reads TGTGCCAGCAGCCTAGGGGCGGGACGGGTGAGGAATCAGCCCCAGCATTTT. This sequence encodes CASSLGAGRVRNQPQHF.

The V call is TRBV5-1, the J call TRBJ1-2; TRBD1 is a possible D gene (5 bases). The germline V gene encodes CDR1 SGHRS and CDR2 YFSETQ. The CDR3 spans 16 residues. V was trimmed by 0 bases and J by 3 bases, leaving 15 bases between them. CDR3 DNA sequence: TGCGCCAGCAGCTTGGGCGCGGGGCCGGCAGACTATGGCTACACCTTC. It translates to CASSLGAGPADYGYTF. Variable domain in full (rest from reference TRBV5-1 and TRBJ1-2): KAGVTQTPRYLIKTRGQQVTLSCSPISGHRSVSWYQQTPGQGLQFLFEYFSETQRNKGNFPGRFSGRQFSNSRSEMNVSTLELGDSALYLCASSLGAGPADYGYTFGSGTRLTVV.

This clonotype was recorded a few times. The chain is built from TRBV29-1 and TRBJ2-5, with D possibly matching TRBD1 (6 bases). CDR1 SQVTM and CDR2 ANQGSEA come from the germline V gene. The CDR3 sequence is 13 residues long. V lost 6 bases and J lost 2, with 13 bases in between. CDR3 amino acids: CSVKRTDQETQYF. The CDR3 nucleotides read TGCAGCGTGAAGAGGACAGATCAAGAGACCCAGTACTTC.

The chain combines TRBV6-2 or TRBV6-3 with TRBJ2-7; D might be TRBD2 (5 bases). CDR3 length equals 13 residues. Trimming cost V 11 bases and J 2 bases, with 16 bases left between them. Germline V gene data show CDR1 as MNHEY and CDR2 as SVGEGT. DNA for the CDR3: TGTGCCGGAAGGCCTCCGGGGACCTACGAGCAGTACTTC. Translated, it gives CAGRPPGTYEQYF.

The chain combines TRBV20-1 with TRBJ2-7; 10 positions agree with TRBD2. Trimming at V came to 8 bases and at J to 2 bases, leaving 3 bases not matched to a gene. CDR1 DFQATT and CDR2 SNEGSKA come from the germline V gene (reference sequence). This CDR3 contains 12 residues. Here the CDR3 reads CSRTSGTYEQYF. The CDR3 DNA follows: TGCAGTCGGACTAGCGGTACCTACGAGCAGTACTTC.